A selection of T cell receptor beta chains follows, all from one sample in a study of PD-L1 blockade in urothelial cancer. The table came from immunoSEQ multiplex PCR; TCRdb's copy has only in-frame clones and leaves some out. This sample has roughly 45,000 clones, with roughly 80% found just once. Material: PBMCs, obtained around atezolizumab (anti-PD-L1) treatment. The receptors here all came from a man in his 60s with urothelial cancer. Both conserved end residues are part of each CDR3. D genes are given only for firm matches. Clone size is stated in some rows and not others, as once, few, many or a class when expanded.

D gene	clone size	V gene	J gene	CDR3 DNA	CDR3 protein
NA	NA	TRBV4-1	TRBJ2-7	TGCGCCAGCAGCCCCTTCCAGGGCCGGTCCTACGAGCAGTACTTC	CASSPFQGRSYEQYF
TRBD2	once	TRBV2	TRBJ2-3	TGTGCCAGCAGTGAAGCGGGGGGGGGTGGCACAGATACGCAGTATTTT	CASSEAGGGGTDTQYF
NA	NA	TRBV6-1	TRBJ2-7	TGTGCCAGCGGTCCGTCCGGGGCCTACGAGCAGTACTTC	CASGPSGAYEQYF
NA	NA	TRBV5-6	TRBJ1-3	TGTGCCAGCAGCTCAGGGCCCCACGCGGGGCCTGGAAACACCATATATTTT	CASSSGPHAGPGNTIYF
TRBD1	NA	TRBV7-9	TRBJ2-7	TGTGCCAGCAGCCAAGGACAGGGGGCATCGGAAGAGCAGTACTTC	CASSQGQGASEEQYF
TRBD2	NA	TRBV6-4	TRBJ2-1	TGTGCCAGCAGTGACCGCCGACTAGCGGGGGGGGACAATGAGCAGTTCTTC	CASSDRRLAGGDNEQFF
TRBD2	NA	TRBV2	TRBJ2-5	TGTGCCAGCAGTAATAGCGGGGGGCTCGGGGAGACCCAGTACTTC	CASSNSGGLGETQYF
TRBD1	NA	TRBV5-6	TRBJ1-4	TGTGCCAGCAGCAGGACAGGCCCAACTAATGAAAAACTGTTTTTT	CASSRTGPTNEKLFF
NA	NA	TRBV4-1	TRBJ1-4	TGCGCCAGCAGCCTCGGACAAGATAATGAAAAACTGTTTTTT	CASSLGQDNEKLFF
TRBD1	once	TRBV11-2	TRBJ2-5	TGTGCCAGCAGCCTCCCCGGACAGGGTCAAGAGACCCAGTACTTC	CASSLPGQGQETQYF
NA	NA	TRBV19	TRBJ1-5	TGTGCCAGTAGTATTTCGGGGTATAGCAATCAGCCCCAGCATTTT	CASSISGYSNQPQHF
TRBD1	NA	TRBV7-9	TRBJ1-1	TGTGCCAGCAGTTTGTCGGACAGGAGGAACACTGAAGCTTTCTTT	CASSLSDRRNTEAFF
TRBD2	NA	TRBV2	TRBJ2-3	TGTGCCAGCAGTGAACCTAGCGGGGGGGCAACAGATACGCAGTATTTT	CASSEPSGGATDTQYF